This TCR beta chain was recorded in a study of blood T cell repertoires in COVID-19. Study at large: From the United States, Italy and Spain came samples of acute and convalescent COVID-19. Nucleic acid was either cDNA or gDNA, and it came from T cells, B-cell-depleted T cells, or PBMCs.

V was cut by 0 bases and J by 10 bases, with 13 bases left in between. The V gene's germline CDR1 is MNHEY and CDR2 SVGAGI. The CDR3 consists of 15 residues. TCRdb keeps only in-frame clones here, not all; method: immunoSEQ multiplex PCR. The sample contains around 200,000 clones, 80% to 85% of which appear only once. Seattle patients were enrolled during active infection and followed longitudinally. V and J are TRBV6-5 and TRBJ1-6; D gene uncertain. Sequenced material: peripheral blood. This TCR came from a woman in her seventies with COVID-19, enrolled during active disease. The CDR3 nucleotides are TGTGCCAGCAGTTACTCGGGCAGCCCTACCTCACCCCTCCACTTT. Amino acids: CASSYSGSPTSPLHF.